This T cell receptor beta chain was retrieved from a study of beta chain features in type 1 diabetes. Study-wide points: Insertion counts at VDJ junctions were lower in type 1 diabetes patients, who also showed more deletions there. Shorter TCRB CDR3s, moderately but significantly so, were found in Type 1 diabetes patients in all four CD4+ subsets.

Since all of the isolated RNA was reverse transcribed, expressed TCRB transcripts were what got sequenced. Here immunoSEQ multiplex PCR was the method, and the copy in TCRdb shows in-frame clones only, minus some. The sample has about 16,000 clones, less than 60% seen once; the top ten hold 0.45% to 0.55%. Sorting produced populations that all topped 98% purity. As regards this clone: Its antigen is undetermined.

V lost 5 bases, J lost 8 bases, and 11 bases stayed unmatched. There are 15 residues in the CDR3. Germline CDR1 is MNHNS and CDR2 is SASEGT. This TCR came from a woman younger than 30 in good health. The material sequenced was stem cell memory CD4+ T cells from blood. This chain connects TRBV6-1 to TRBJ2-5; 10 nucleotides line up with TRBD2. The CDR3 spells CASSSGLAAPGTQYF. CDR3 sequence (DNA): TGTGCCAGCAGTTCAGGACTAGCGGCCCCAGGCACCCAGTACTTC.